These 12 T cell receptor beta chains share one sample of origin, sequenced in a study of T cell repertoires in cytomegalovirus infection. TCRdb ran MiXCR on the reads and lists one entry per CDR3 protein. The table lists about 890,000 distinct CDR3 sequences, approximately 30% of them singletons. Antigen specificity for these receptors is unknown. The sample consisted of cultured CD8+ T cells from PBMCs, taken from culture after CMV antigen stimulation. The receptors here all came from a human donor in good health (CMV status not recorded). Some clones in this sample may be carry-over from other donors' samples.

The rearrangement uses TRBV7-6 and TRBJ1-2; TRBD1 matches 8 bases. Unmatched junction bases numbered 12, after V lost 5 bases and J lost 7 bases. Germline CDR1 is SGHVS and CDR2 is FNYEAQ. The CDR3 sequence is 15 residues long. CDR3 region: CASSDTGGPLGGYTF. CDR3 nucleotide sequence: TGTGCCAGCAGCGACACAGGGGGACCATTAGGTGGCTACACCTTC.

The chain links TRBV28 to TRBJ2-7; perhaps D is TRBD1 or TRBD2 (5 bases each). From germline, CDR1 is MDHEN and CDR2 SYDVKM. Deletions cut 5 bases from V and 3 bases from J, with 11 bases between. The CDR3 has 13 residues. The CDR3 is CASSQGRNYEQYV. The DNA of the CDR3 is TGTGCCAGCAGTCAGGGACGGAACTACGAGCAGTACGTC.

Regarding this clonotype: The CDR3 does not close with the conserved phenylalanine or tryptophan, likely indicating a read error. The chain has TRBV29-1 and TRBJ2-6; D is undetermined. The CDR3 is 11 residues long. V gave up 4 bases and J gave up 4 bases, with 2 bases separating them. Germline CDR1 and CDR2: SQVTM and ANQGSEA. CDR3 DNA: TGCAGCGTTGTGGGGGCCAACGTCCTGACTTCC. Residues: CSVVGANVLTS.

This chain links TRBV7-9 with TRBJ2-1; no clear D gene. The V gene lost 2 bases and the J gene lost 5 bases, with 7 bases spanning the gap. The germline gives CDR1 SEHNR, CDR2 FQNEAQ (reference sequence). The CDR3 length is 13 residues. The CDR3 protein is CASSLLSDNEQFF. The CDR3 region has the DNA TGTGCCAGCAGCTTATTGTCAGACAATGAGCAGTTCTTC.

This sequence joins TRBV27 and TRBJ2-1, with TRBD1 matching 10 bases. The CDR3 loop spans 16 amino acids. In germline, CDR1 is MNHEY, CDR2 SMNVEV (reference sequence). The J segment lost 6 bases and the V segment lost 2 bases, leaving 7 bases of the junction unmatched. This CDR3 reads CASSLPDRGLSNEQFF. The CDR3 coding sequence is TGTGCCAGCAGTTTACCTGACAGGGGGCTTAGCAATGAGCAGTTCTTC.

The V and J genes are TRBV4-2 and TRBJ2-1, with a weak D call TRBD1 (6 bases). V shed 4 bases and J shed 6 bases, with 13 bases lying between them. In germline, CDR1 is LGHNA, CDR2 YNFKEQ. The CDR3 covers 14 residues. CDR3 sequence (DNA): TGTGCCAGCAGCCGCACAGGGAATGTCAATGAGCAGTTCTTC. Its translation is CASSRTGNVNEQFF.

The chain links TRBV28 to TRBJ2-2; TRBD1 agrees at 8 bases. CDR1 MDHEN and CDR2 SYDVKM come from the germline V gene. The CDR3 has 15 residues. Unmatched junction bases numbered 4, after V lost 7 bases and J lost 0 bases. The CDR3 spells CASTDRGTNTGELFF. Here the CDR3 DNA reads TGTGCCAGCACCGACAGGGGTACGAACACCGGGGAGCTGTTTTTT.

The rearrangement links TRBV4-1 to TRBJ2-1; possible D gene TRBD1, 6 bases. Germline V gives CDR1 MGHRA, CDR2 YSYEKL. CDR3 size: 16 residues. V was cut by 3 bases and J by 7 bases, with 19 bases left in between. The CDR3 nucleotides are TGCGCCAGCAGCCAGTTGGGACATACCAAGGGGAATGAGCAGTTCTTC. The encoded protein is CASSQLGHTKGNEQFF.

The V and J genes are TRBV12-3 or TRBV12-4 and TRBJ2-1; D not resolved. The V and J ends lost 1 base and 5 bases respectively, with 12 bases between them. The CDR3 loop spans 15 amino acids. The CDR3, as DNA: TGTGCCAGCAGTTTAGGCTACGCTAAGAACAATGAGCAGTTCTTC. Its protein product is CASSLGYAKNNEQFF.

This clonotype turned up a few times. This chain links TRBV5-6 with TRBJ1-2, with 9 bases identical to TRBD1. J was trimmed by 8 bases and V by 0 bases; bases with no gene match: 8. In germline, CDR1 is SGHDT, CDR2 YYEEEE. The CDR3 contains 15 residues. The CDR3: CASSLGTGANSGYTF. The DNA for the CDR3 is TGTGCCAGCAGCTTGGGGACAGGGGCGAATAGCGGCTACACCTTC.

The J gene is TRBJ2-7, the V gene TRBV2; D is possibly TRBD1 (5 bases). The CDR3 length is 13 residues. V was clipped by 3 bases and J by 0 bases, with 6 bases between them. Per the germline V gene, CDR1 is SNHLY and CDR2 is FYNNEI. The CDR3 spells CASSDRASYEQYV. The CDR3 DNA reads TGTGCCAGCAGTGACAGGGCCTCCTACGAGCAGTACGTC.

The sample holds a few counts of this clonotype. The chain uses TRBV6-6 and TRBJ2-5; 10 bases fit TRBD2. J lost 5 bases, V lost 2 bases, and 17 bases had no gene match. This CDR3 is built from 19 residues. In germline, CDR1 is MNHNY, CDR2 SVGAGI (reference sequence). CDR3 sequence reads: CASSYPDERGGEILETQYF. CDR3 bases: TGTGCCAGCAGTTACCCCGACGAGCGGGGGGGCGAAATTCTCGAGACCCAGTACTTC.